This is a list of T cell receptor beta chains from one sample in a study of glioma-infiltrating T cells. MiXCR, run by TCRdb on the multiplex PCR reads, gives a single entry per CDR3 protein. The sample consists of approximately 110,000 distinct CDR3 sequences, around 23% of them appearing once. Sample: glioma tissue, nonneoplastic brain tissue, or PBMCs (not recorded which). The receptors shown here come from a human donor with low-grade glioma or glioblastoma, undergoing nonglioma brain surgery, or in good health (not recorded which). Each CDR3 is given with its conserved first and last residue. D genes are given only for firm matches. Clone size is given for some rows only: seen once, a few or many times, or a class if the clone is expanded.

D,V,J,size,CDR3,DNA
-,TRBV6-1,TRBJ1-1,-,CASSPTGEETQYFCASSRNTEAFF,-
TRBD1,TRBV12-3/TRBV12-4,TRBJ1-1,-,CASSLREGGTETFF,TGTGCCAGCAGTTTACGGGAAGGGGGCACTGAAACTTTCTTT
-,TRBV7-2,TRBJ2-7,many,CASNYPSASYEQYF,TGTGCCAGCAACTACCCTAGCGCGAGCTACGAGCAGTACTTC
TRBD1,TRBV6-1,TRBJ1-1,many,CASSPGTDRAFF,TGTGCCAGCAGCCCTGGGACAGACCGAGCTTTCTTT
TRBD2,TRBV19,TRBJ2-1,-,CASSLSGSYNEQFF,TGTGCCTCCTCCCTTAGCGGGAGTTACAATGAGCAGTTCTTC
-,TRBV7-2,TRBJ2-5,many,CASSLDSPQGETQYF,TGTGCCAGCAGCTTGGACTCCCCCCAGGGGGAGACCCAGTACTTC
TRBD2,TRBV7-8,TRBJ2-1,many,CAVAAREAIYNEQFF,TGTGCCGTCGCGGCCCGGGAGGCTATCTACAATGAGCAGTTCTTC
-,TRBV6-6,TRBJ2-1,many,CASSYSSGSSDEQFF,TGTGCCAGCAGTTACTCGTCTGGCTCTAGCGATGAGCAGTTCTTC
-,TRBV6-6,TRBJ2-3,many,CASSYSRPRHGTQYF,TGTGCCAGCAGTTACTCTAGGCCGAGACATGGTACGCAGTATTTT
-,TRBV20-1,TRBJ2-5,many,CSARDLWQGGRETQYF,TGCAGTGCTAGAGATCTCTGGCAGGGTGGGAGGGAGACCCAGTACTTC
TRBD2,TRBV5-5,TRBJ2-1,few,CASSGLAGAYNEQFF,TGTGCCAGCAGCGGACTAGCGGGAGCGTACAATGAGCAGTTCTTC
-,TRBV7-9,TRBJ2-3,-,CASSLDWGPSPDTQYF,TGTGCCAGCAGCTTAGATTGGGGGCCGTCCCCAGATACGCAGTATTTT
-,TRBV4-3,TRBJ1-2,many,CASSLWVANYGYTF,TGCGCCAGCAGCCTATGGGTCGCTAACTATGGCTACACCTTC
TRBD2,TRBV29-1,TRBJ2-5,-,CSVGTSVVETQYF,TGCAGCGTTGGGACTAGCGTAGTAGAGACCCAGTACTTC
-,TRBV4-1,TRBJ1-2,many,CASSHPLFGRHYGYTF,TGCGCCAGCAGCCACCCTCTTTTCGGACGGCACTATGGCTACACCTTC
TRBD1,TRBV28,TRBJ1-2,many,CASSAGTDLYGYTF,TGTGCCAGCAGTGCAGGGACAGACTTATATGGCTACACCTTC
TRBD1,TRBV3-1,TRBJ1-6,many,CASSHLGQGVTPLHF,TGTGCCAGCAGCCATCTCGGACAGGGGGTAACACCCCTCCACTTT
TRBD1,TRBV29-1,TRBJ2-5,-,CSVCDRGEETQYF,TGCAGCGTTTGCGACAGGGGTGAAGAGACCCAGTACTTC
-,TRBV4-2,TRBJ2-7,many,CASSQEYGPAGSYEQYF,TGTGCCAGCAGCCAAGAGTATGGCCCAGCGGGCTCCTACGAGCAGTACTTC
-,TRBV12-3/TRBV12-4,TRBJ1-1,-,CASSFTREYTEAFF,TGTGCCAGCAGTTTTACCAGGGAGTACACTGAAGCTTTCTTT
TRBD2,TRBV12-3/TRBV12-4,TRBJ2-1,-,CASSLAHGGEQFF,TGTGCCAGCAGTCTAGCCCACGGGGGGGAGCAGTTCTTC
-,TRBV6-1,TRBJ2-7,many,CASKTLSVQSYEQYF,TGTGCCAGCAAAACACTCAGCGTCCAATCCTACGAGCAGTACTTC
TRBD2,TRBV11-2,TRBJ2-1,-,CASSLSVASGRNEQFF,TGTGCCAGCAGCTTAAGTGTGGCTAGCGGGAGGAATGAGCAGTTCTTC
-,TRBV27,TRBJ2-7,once,CASGELSYEQYF,TGTGCCAGTGGGGAGCTCTCCTACGAGCAGTACTTC
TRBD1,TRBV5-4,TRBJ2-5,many,CASSLALHRGLQETQYF,TGTGCCAGCAGCTTGGCCCTACACAGGGGCCTCCAAGAGACCCAGTACTTC
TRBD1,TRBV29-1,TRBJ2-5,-,CSVEGTGAIQETQYF,TGCAGCGTTGAAGGGACAGGGGCGATTCAAGAGACCCAGTACTTC
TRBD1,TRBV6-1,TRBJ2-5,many,CASSTGAETQYF,TGTGCCAGCAGTACAGGGGCAGAGACCCAGTACTTC
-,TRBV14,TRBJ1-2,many,CASSQGRYYGYTF,TGTGCCAGCAGCCAGGGACGGTACTATGGCTACACCTTC
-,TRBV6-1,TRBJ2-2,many,CASSHSWANTGELFF,TGTGCCAGCAGTCATAGCTGGGCGAACACCGGGGAGCTGTTTTTT
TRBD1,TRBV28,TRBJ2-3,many,CASRRNRGRGTSTDTQYF,TGTGCCAGCAGGCGAAACAGGGGGCGCGGGACTAGCACAGATACGCAGTATTTT
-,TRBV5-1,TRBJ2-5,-,CASSLVAQETQYF,TGCGCCAGCAGCTTGGTGGCCCAAGAGACCCAGTACTTC
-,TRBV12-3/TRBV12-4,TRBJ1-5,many,CASSLRPQPQHF,TGTGCCAGCAGTTTACGGCCGCAGCCCCAGCATTTT
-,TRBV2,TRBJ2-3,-,CASSENWRSTDTQYF,TGCGCCAGCAGTGAAAATTGGCGCAGCACAGATACGCAGTATTTT
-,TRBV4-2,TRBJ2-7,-,CASSQGLERYEQYF,TGTGCCAGCAGCCAAGGACTAGAAAGATACGAGCAGTACTTC
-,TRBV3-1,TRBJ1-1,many,CASSLRQNQNTEAFF,TGTGCCAGCAGCCTGAGACAGAATCAGAACACTGAAGCTTTCTTT
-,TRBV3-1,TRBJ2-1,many,CASSQDGRVQFF,TGTGCCAGCAGCCAAGATGGCCGCGTGCAGTTCTTC
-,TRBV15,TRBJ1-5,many,CATLGLNSNQPQHF,TGTGCCACCCTTGGTTTGAATAGCAATCAGCCCCAGCATTTT
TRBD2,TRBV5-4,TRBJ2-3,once,CASSFGTSSSDAQYF,TGTGCCAGCAGCTTCGGGACTAGTTCATCGGATGCGCAGTATTTT
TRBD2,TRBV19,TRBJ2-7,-,CASSSRTSGRAPYEQYF,TGTGCCAGTAGTTCTCGGACTAGCGGGAGGGCCCCCTACGAGCAGTACTTC
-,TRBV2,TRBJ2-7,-,CASRGNHEQYF,TGTGCCAGCAGAGGGAATCACGAGCAGTACTTC
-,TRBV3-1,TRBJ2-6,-,CASRRGSGANVLTF,TGTGCCAGCAGACGCGGCTCTGGGGCCAACGTCCTGACTTTC
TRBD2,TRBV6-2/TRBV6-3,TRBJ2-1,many,CASSYSGLAGITEFF,TGTGCCAGCAGTTACTCGGGACTAGCTGGGATAACGGAGTTCTTC
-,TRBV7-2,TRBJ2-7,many,CASSLETWAYEQYF,TGTGCCAGCAGCTTAGAAACGTGGGCTTACGAGCAGTACTTC
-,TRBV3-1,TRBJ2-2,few,CASSQDERVNTGELFF,TGTGCCAGCAGCCAAGATGAGCGGGTAAACACCGGGGAGCTGTTTTTT
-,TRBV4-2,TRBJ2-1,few,CASSKRTEEGEQFF,TGTGCCAGCAGCAAACGGACAGAGGAGGGTGAGCAGTTCTTC
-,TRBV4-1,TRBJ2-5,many,CASSQGLLETQYF,TGCGCCAGCAGCCAAGGACTCCTTGAGACCCAGTACTTC